A selection of T cell receptor beta chains follows, all from one sample in a study of T cell repertoires in aging, cancer and after chemotherapy. TCRdb reanalysed the multiplex PCR reads using MiXCR and keeps one entry per CDR3 protein. Among fewer than 3,500 distinct CDR3 sequences, approximately 25% were seen once, and the ten largest hold about an eighth. Sequencing was carried out using blood. Every receptor here comes from a human donor with a solid tumor. CDR3s include the opening cysteine and the closing phenylalanine or tryptophan. A D gene is named only where the DNA matches it firmly. Clone size is not always given. Where it is, it says once, few, many or a class for expanded clones.

j_gene	len	v_gene	abundance	d_gene	CDR3nt	CDR3aa
TRBJ2-7	13	TRBV10-3	.	.	TGTGCCATCAGTGTTAGTCAGGGCGGCGAGCAGTACTTC	CAISVSQGGEQYF
TRBJ1-4	14	TRBV28	.	.	TGTGCCAGCATGAGTTCCCGGGTTTACGAAAAACTGTTTTTT	CASMSSRVYEKLFF
TRBJ1-2	13	TRBV29-1	large	TRBD1	TGCAGCGTTGAAGGCCAGGGGGCTAAGGGCTACACCTTC	CSVEGQGAKGYTF
TRBJ2-2	15	TRBV18	medium-sized	TRBD1	TGTGCCAGCTCCCACGACAGGGGGGACACCGGGGAGCTGTTTTTT	CASSHDRGDTGELFF
TRBJ2-3	14	TRBV6-5	.	TRBD2	TGTGCCAGCAGTACCCTAGCGGGCACAGATACGCAGTATTTT	CASSTLAGTDTQYF
TRBJ2-2	15	TRBV11-2	medium-sized	.	TGTGCCAGCACCGTCTCTGACGCGAACACCGGGGAGCTGTTTTTT	CASTVSDANTGELFF
TRBJ2-7	17	TRBV28	.	.	TGTGCCAGCAGTTTGATTCTAAACCGGGTTTCCGCCCACGAGCAGTACTTC	CASSLILNRVSAHEQYF
TRBJ2-5	15	TRBV5-1	.	.	TGCGCCAGCAGCTTCCAAGGGATAGTTTATGAGACCCAGTACTTC	CASSFQGIVYETQYF
TRBJ2-5	15	TRBV6-1	.	TRBD1	TGTGCCAGAAGTGACGTACAGGGGTTACAAGAGACCCAGTACTTC	CARSDVQGLQETQYF
TRBJ2-1	14	TRBV20-1	.	TRBD1	TGCAGTGCTAGCCTTAGACAGGGTACCAATGAGCAGTTCTTC	CSASLRQGTNEQFF
TRBJ1-1	16	TRBV12-3/TRBV12-4	few	.	TGTGCCAGCAGTTTAGGCAGGCCAGACATGAACACTGAAGCTTTCTTT	CASSLGRPDMNTEAFF